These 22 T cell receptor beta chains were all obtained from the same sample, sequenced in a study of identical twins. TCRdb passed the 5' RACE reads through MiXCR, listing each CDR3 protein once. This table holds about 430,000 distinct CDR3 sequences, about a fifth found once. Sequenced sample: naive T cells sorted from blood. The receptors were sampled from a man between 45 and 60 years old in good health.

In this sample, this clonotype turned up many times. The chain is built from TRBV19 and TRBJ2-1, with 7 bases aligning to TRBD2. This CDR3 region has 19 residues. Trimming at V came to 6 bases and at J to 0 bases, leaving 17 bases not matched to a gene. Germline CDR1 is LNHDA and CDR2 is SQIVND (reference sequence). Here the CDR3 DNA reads TGTGCCAGTAGGTCGCCCCGCCAGGTACTAGCGTACTCCTACAATGAGCAGTTCTTC. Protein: CASRSPRQVLAYSYNEQFF. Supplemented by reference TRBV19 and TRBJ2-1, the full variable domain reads DGGITQSPKYLFRKEGQNVTLSCEQNLNHDAMYWYRQDPGQGLRLIYYSQIVNDFQKGDIAEGYSVSREKKESFPLTVTSAQKNPTAFYLCASRSPRQVLAYSYNEQFFGPGTRLTVL.

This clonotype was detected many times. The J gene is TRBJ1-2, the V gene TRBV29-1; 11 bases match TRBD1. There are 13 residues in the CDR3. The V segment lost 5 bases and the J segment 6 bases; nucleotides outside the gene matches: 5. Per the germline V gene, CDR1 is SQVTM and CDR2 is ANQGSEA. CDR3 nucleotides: TGCAGCGTTAAGGACAGGGGGCTCGATGGCTACACCTTC. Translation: CSVKDRGLDGYTF. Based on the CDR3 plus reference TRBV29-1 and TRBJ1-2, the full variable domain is SAVISQKPSRDICQRGTSLTIQCQVDSQVTMMFWYRQQPGQSLTLIATANQGSEATYESGFVIDKFPISRPNLTFSTLTVSNMSPEDSSIYLCSVKDRGLDGYTFGSGTRLTVV.

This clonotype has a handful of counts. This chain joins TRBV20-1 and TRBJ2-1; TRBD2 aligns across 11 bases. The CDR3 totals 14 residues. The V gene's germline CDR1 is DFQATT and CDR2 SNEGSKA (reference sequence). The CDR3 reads CKPRVAGGRDEQFF. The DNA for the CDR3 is TGCAAACCGAGAGTAGCGGGAGGGCGGGACGAGCAGTTCTTC.

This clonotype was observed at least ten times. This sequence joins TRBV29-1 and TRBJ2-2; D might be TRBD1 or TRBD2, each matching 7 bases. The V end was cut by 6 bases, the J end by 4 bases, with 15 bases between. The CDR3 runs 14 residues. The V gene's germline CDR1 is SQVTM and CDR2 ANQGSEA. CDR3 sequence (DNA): TGCAGCGTGGGAGGGGGCGGTGGCACCGGGGAGCTGTTTTTT. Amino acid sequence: CSVGGGGGTGELFF.

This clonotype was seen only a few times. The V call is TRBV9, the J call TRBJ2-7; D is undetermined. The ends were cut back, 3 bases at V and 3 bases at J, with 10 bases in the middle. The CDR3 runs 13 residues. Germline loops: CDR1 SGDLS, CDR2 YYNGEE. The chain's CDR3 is CASSDLLGYEQYF. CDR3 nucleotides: TGTGCCAGCAGCGATTTATTAGGCTACGAGCAGTACTTC.

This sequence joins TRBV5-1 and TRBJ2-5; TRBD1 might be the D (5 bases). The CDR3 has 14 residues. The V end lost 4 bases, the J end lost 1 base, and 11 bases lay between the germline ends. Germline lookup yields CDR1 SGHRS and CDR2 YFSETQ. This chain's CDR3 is CASSRQTVQETQYF. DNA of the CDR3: TGCGCCAGCAGCCGTCAGACAGTCCAAGAGACCCAGTACTTC.

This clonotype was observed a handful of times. The CDR3 region is CASRSPSSTDTQYF. For the CDR3, the DNA is TGTGCCAGCAGATCACCTTCAAGCACAGATACGCAGTATTTT. V gene TRBV28 combines with J gene TRBJ2-3; D unresolved. This CDR3 comprises 14 residues. CDR1 is MDHEN and CDR2 is SYDVKM in the germline V gene. The germline V and J ends were trimmed by 6 bases and 0 bases, with 10 bases remaining between them.

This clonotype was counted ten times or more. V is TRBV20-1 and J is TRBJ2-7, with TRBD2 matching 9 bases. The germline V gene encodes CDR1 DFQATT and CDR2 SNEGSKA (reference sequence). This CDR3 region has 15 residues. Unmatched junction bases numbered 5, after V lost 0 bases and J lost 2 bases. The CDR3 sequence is CSARDGLAGPYEQYF. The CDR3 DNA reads TGCAGTGCTAGAGATGGGCTAGCGGGGCCCTACGAGCAGTACTTC.

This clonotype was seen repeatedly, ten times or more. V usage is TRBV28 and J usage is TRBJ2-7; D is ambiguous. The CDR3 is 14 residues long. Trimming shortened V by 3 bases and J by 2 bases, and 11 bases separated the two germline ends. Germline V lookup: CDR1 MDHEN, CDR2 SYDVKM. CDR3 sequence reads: CASSFGKRPYEQYF. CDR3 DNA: TGTGCCAGCAGTTTTGGCAAGCGTCCCTACGAGCAGTACTTC.

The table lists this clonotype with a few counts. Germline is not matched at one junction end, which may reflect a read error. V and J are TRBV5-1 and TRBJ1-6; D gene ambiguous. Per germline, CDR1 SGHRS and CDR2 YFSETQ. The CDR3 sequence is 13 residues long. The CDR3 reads CASRLADNSPLHF. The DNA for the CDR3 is TGCGCCAGCAGGTTGGCAGATAATTCACCCCTCCACTTT.

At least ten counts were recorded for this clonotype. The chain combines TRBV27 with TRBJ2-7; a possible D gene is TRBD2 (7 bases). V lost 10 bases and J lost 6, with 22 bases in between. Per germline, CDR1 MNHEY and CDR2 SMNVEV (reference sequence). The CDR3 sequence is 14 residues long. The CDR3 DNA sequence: TGTGCCACCAGGGAGGGGGGGGCGGGTGGCGAGCAGTACTTC. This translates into CATREGGAGGEQYF.

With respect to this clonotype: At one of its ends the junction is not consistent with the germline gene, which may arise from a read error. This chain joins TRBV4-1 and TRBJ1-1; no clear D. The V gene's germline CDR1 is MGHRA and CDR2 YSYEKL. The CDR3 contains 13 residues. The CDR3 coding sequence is TGCGCCAGCGGGGATTACGTGGACTCCCGCTTTTGGTTT. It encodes CASGDYVDSRFWF.

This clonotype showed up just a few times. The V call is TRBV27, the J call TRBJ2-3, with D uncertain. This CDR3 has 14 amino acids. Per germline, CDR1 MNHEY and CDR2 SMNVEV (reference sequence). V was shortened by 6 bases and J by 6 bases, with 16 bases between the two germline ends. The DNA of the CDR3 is TGTGCCAGCAGGACGTGGCACCCCACGGATACGCAGTATTTT. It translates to CASRTWHPTDTQYF.

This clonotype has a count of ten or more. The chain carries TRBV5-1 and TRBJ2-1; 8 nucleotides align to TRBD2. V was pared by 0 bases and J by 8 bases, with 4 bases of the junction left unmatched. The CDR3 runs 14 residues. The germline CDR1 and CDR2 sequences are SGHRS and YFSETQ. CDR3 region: CASSLGGGFDEQFF. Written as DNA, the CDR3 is TGCGCCAGCAGCTTGGGCGGGGGGTTCGATGAGCAGTTCTTC.

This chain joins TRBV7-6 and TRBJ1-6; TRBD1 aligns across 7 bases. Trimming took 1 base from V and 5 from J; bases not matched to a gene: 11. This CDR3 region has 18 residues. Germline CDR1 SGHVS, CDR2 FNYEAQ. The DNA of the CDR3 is TGTGCCAGCAGCTTAGAACATCCGGGACAGACTAATAATTCACCCCTCCACTTT. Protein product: CASSLEHPGQTNNSPLHF. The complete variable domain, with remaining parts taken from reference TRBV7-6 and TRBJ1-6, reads GAGVSQSPRYKVTKRGQDVALRCDPISGHVSLYWYRQALGQGPEFLTYFNYEAQQDKSGLPNDRFSAERPEGSISTLTIQRTEQRDSAMYRCASSLEHPGQTNNSPLHFGNGTRLTVT.

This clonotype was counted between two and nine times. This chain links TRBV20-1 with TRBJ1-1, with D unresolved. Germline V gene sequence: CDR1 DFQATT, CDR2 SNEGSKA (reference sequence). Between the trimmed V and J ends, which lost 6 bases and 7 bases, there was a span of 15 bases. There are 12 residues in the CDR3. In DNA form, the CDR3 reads TGCAGTGCGGAGTGGCAGCCTCGTGAAGCTTTCTTT. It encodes CSAEWQPREAFF.

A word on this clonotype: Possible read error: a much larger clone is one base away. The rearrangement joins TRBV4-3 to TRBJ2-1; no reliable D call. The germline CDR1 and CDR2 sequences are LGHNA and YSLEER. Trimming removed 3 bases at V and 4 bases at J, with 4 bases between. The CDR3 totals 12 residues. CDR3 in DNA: TGCGCCAGCAGCCAGGAATACAATGAGCAGTTCTTC. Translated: CASSQEYNEQFF.

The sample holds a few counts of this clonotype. The CDR3 spells CASSQDQGRETQYF. The CDR3 DNA reads as TGTGCCAGCAGCCAAGATCAGGGGCGTGAGACCCAGTACTTC. V gene TRBV4-2 combines with J gene TRBJ2-5; the D gene is possibly TRBD1 (6 bases). Germline V gene lookup returns CDR1 LGHNA and CDR2 YNFKEQ. V lost 0 bases and J lost 5, with 10 bases in between. CDR3 size: 14 residues.

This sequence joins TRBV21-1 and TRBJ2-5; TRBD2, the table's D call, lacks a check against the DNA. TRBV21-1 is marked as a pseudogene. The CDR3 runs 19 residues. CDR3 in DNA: TGTGCCAGCAGCATTACCCTCCACTGCGGTTCTATGAACCAAGAGACCCAGTACTTC. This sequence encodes CASSITLHCGSMNQETQYF.

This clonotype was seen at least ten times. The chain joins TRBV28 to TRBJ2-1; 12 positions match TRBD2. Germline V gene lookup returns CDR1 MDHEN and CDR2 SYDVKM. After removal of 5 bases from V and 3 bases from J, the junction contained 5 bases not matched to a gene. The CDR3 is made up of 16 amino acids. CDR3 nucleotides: TGTGCCAGCAGTCCAGGACTAGCGGGATTCTACAATGAGCAGTTCTTC. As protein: CASSPGLAGFYNEQFF.

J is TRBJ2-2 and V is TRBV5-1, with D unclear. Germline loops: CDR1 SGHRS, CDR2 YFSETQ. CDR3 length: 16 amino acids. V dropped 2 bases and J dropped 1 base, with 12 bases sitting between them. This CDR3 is CASSFLPSRNTGELFF. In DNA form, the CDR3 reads TGCGCCAGCAGCTTTTTACCTTCCCGGAACACCGGGGAGCTGTTTTTT. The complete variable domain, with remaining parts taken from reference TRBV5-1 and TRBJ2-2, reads KAGVTQTPRYLIKTRGQQVTLSCSPISGHRSVSWYQQTPGQGLQFLFEYFSETQRNKGNFPGRFSGRQFSNSRSEMNVSTLELGDSALYLCASSFLPSRNTGELFFGEGSRLTVL.

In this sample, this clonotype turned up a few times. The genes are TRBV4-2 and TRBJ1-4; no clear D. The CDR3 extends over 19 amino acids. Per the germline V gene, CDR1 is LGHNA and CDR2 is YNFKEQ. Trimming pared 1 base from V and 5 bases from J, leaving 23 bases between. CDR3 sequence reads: CASSQAVSVRRAVNEKLFF. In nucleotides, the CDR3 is TGTGCCAGCAGCCAAGCGGTATCAGTCCGGCGGGCAGTCAATGAAAAACTGTTTTTT.